These 24 T cell receptor beta chains came from one sample sequenced in a study of graft-versus-host responses after intestinal transplantation. Clones were sequenced by immunoSEQ multiplex PCR, and TCRdb holds only the in-frame ones, with some missing. The sample yields approximately 58,000 clones, approximately 90% seen once. The input for sequencing was PBMCs, taken 26 days after transplant. The receptor set was obtained from a human patient who received an intestinal transplant, so some T cells may come from the graft donor.

CDR3 sequence reads: CASSQEGGQGANEQFF. The CDR3 DNA reads TGTGCCAGCAGCCAAGAGGGAGGACAGGGGGCGAATGAGCAGTTCTTC. The chain uses TRBV14 and TRBJ2-1; 11 bases line up with TRBD1. This CDR3 comprises 16 residues. With V trimmed by 0 bases and J by 7 bases, 5 bases remained unmatched. Germline V CDR1 and CDR2: SGHDN, FVKESK.

The chain uses TRBV30 and TRBJ2-1; 9 nucleotides line up with TRBD2. The CDR3 contains 13 residues. V gave up 4 bases and J gave up 10 bases; unmatched junction bases: 8. The germline V gene has CDR1 GTSNPN and CDR2 SVGIG (reference sequence). The CDR3 sequence is CAWNLAGQTEQFF. The CDR3 DNA sequence: TGTGCCTGGAATCTAGCGGGGCAAACAGAGCAGTTCTTC.

This chain connects TRBV5-6 to TRBJ1-2, with unresolved D. The CDR3 consists of 14 residues. Trimming shortened V by 0 bases and J by 4 bases, and 10 bases separated the two germline ends. Germline CDR1 SGHDT, CDR2 YYEEEE. Here the CDR3 DNA reads TGTGCCAGCAGCTTGGTTAAAGCCTTCTATGGCTACACCTTC. It encodes CASSLVKAFYGYTF.

J is TRBJ2-5 and V is TRBV5-6; TRBD2 agrees at 12 bases. Germline V gives CDR1 SGHDT, CDR2 YYEEEE. Trimming cost V 2 bases and J 5 bases; bases outside gene matches: 10. The CDR3 is 17 residues long. CDR3: CASSFGLAGGPGETQYF. The CDR3 DNA is TGTGCCAGCAGCTTTGGGCTAGCGGGAGGGCCGGGTGAGACCCAGTACTTC.

The V call is TRBV5-1, the J call TRBJ2-3, with D unclear. V lost 0 bases and J lost 6, with 11 bases in between. CDR1 is SGHRS, CDR2 YFSETQ, per germline. The CDR3 extends over 14 amino acids. This CDR3 reads CASSLALGRDTQYF. The DNA of the CDR3 is TGCGCCAGCAGCTTGGCCCTAGGTCGTGATACGCAGTATTTT.

V and J are TRBV4-1 and TRBJ1-5, with 10 bases fitting TRBD1. V was clipped by 1 base and J by 5 bases; unmatched bases: 8. This CDR3 spans 17 amino acids. Germline CDR1 MGHRA, CDR2 YSYEKL. CDR3 DNA: TGCGCCAGCAGCCAAGTCCACGGGACAGGGGAGGATCAGCCCCAGCATTTT. This translates into CASSQVHGTGEDQPQHF.

The chain carries TRBV7-8 and TRBJ2-5; perhaps TRBD2 as D (7 bases). CDR1 and CDR2 from the germline V gene are SGHVS and FQNEAQ. This CDR3 is built from 19 residues. Trimming removed 0 bases at V and 4 bases at J, with 24 bases between. The CDR3 DNA follows: TGTGCCAGCAGCTTAGCTTCTGGGGCTCTGGGGGGGCGGCGAGAGACCCAGTACTTC. Translated: CASSLASGALGGRRETQYF.

This clone was picked up one time. V usage is TRBV2 and J usage is TRBJ2-7; 11 nucleotides align to TRBD2. CDR1 and CDR2 (germline): SNHLY, FYNNEI. The V segment lost 7 bases and the J segment 2 bases; nucleotides outside the gene matches: 7. CDR3 length equals 15 residues. The CDR3 region has the DNA TGTGCCAGCAAACGAATGACTAGCGGGGCCTACGAGCAGTACTTC. Translated: CASKRMTSGAYEQYF.

The V call is TRBV2, the J call TRBJ1-2; no definite D call. Germline V lookup: CDR1 SNHLY, CDR2 FYNNEI. The V gene lost 4 bases and the J gene lost 4 bases, with 10 bases spanning the gap. CDR3 length: 13 residues. In DNA form, the CDR3 reads TGTGCCAGCAGTGTAGAGCTTAGCTATGGCTACACCTTC. It is translated as CASSVELSYGYTF. Supplemented by reference TRBV2 and TRBJ1-2, the full variable domain reads EPEVTQTPSHQVTQMGQEVILRCVPISNHLYFYWYRQILGQKVEFLVSFYNNEISEKSEIFDDQFSVERPDGSNFTLKIRSTKLEDSAMYFCASSVELSYGYTFGSGTRLTVV.

The chain recombines TRBV6-1 with TRBJ1-6; the D gene is possibly TRBD1 (6 bases). The V gene lost 3 bases and the J gene lost 5 bases, with 14 bases spanning the gap. This CDR3 comprises 16 residues. From germline, CDR1 is MNHNS and CDR2 SASEGT. DNA of the CDR3: TGTGCCAGCAGTGATCTACAGGGAGCGAATAATTCACCCCTCCACTTT. It translates to CASSDLQGANNSPLHF.

This clone has just one count. The chain links TRBV27 to TRBJ2-2, with D unresolved. In germline, CDR1 is MNHEY, CDR2 SMNVEV (reference sequence). V was trimmed by 3 bases and J by 7 bases, leaving 6 bases between them. The CDR3 has 12 amino acids. The CDR3 bases are TGTGCCAGCAGTTTCCTCGGCGGGGAGCTGTTTTTT. Translated, it gives CASSFLGGELFF.

V is TRBV6-6 and J is TRBJ2-5; perhaps TRBD1 as D (5 bases). This CDR3 comprises 15 residues. The germline V and J ends were trimmed by 6 bases and 5 bases, with 19 bases remaining between them. Per germline, CDR1 MNHNY and CDR2 SVGAGI (reference sequence). CDR3 nucleotides: TGTGCCAGCAGGGACCCCGTCAGGGATGGGGAGACCCAGTACTTC. It is translated as CASRDPVRDGETQYF.

This chain links TRBV5-1 with TRBJ2-3, with 8 nucleotides matching TRBD2. J gave up 0 bases and V 5 bases, and 8 bases lay outside the gene matches. From germline, CDR1 is SGHRS and CDR2 YFSETQ. The CDR3 consists of 16 residues. For the CDR3, the DNA is TGCGCCAGCAGGGTGGGGCTAGCGGGCAGCACAGATACGCAGTATTTT. Its protein product is CASRVGLAGSTDTQYF. Supplemented by reference TRBV5-1 and TRBJ2-3, the full variable domain reads KAGVTQTPRYLIKTRGQQVTLSCSPISGHRSVSWYQQTPGQGLQFLFEYFSETQRNKGNFPGRFSGRQFSNSRSEMNVSTLELGDSALYLCASRVGLAGSTDTQYFGPGTRLTVL.

This chain uses TRBV4-1 with TRBJ1-1; tentative D call: TRBD1 (6 bases). Germline CDR1 reads MGHRA; CDR2 reads YSYEKL. Trimming pared 5 bases from V and 4 bases from J, leaving 23 bases between. The CDR3 length is 17 residues. The CDR3 sequence is CASSRTSGTGQVTEAFF. CDR3 in DNA: TGCGCCAGCAGCAGGACCTCTGGAACAGGGCAGGTCACTGAAGCTTTCTTT.

The chain links TRBV6-5 to TRBJ1-5; 8 nucleotides line up with TRBD1. Germline values: CDR1 MNHEY, CDR2 SVGAGI. The V gene end was trimmed by 6 bases and the J gene end by 2 bases; junction bases not matched to a gene: 3. This CDR3 spans 14 amino acids. CDR3 DNA: TGTGCCAGCAGCCACAGGGGGGGCAATCAGCCCCAGCATTTT. This sequence encodes CASSHRGGNQPQHF.

The chain combines TRBV10-3 with TRBJ1-1, with TRBD1 matching over 8 bases. With 2 bases clipped from V and 5 bases from J, the junction kept 7 bases outside the gene matches. The CDR3 consists of 15 residues. In germline, CDR1 is ENHRY, CDR2 SYGVKD. CDR3 coding DNA: TGTGCCATCAGTGAGCCCGGACAGGGCTTGACTGAAGCTTTCTTT. Its protein product is CAISEPGQGLTEAFF.

V is TRBV7-6 and J is TRBJ1-4; 7 nucleotides match TRBD1. Germline-derived CDR1 and CDR2 are SGHVS and FNYEAQ. With 2 bases clipped from V and 4 bases from J, the junction kept 7 bases outside the gene matches. This CDR3 has 16 amino acids. DNA for the CDR3: TGTGCCAGCAGCTTATGGCTGGGACAGCTTAATGAAAAACTGTTTTTT. Its translation is CASSLWLGQLNEKLFF.

This clone was picked up one time. The chain links TRBV27 to TRBJ2-7; 8 bases map to TRBD1. CDR3 size: 14 residues. Losses at the gene ends were 5 bases for V and 2 bases for J; bases not matched to a gene: 5. Germline values: CDR1 MNHEY, CDR2 SMNVEV (reference sequence). This CDR3 is CASSASQGAYEQYV. The CDR3 nucleotides are TGTGCCAGCAGTGCGTCACAGGGGGCCTACGAGCAGTACGTC.

The chain is built from TRBV6-5 and TRBJ2-1, with D perhaps matching TRBD2 (5 bases). The CDR3 is 14 amino acids. Per germline, CDR1 MNHEY and CDR2 SVGAGI. The V gene lost 6 bases and the J gene lost 4 bases, with 13 bases spanning the gap. The CDR3 region is CASSPGETYNEQFF. The CDR3, as DNA: TGTGCCAGCAGCCCTGGGGAGACGTACAATGAGCAGTTCTTC.

The chain carries TRBV4-2 and TRBJ1-6, with a weak D call TRBD1 (5 bases). The V end was cut by 4 bases, the J end by 7 bases, with 14 bases between. The CDR3 totals 15 residues. Germline V gene data show CDR1 as LGHNA and CDR2 as YNFKEQ. CDR3 nucleotide sequence: TGTGCCAGCAGCCCAGGGTGGCCCGGGAATTCACCCCTCCACTTT. Residues: CASSPGWPGNSPLHF.

The rearrangement links TRBV5-6 to TRBJ2-7; possibly TRBD1 for D (5 bases). The CDR3 is 13 residues long. Per the germline V gene, CDR1 is SGHDT and CDR2 is YYEEEE. With 4 bases removed from V and 7 bases from J, the gap between germline ends came to 15 bases. The CDR3 region is CASSQGVSIEQYV. The CDR3, as DNA: TGTGCCAGCAGCCAAGGGGTTTCGATTGAGCAGTACGTC.

This chain uses TRBV7-9 with TRBJ1-5, with TRBD1 matching 11 bases. Trimming removed 6 bases from V and 8 bases from J; junction bases left unmatched: 0. The germline CDR1 and CDR2 sequences are SEHNR and FQNEAQ (reference sequence). The CDR3 is 12 residues long. CDR3: CASRGQGEPQHF. CDR3 nucleotides: TGTGCCAGCAGGGGACAGGGGGAGCCCCAGCATTTT. The whole variable domain, remainder taken from reference TRBV7-9 and TRBJ1-5, is DTGVSQNPRHKITKRGQNVTFRCDPISEHNRLYWYRQTLGQGPEFLTYFQNEAQLEKSRLLSDRFSAERPKGSFSTLEIQRTEQGDSAMYLCASRGQGEPQHFGDGTRLSIL.

The chain combines TRBV4-1 with TRBJ2-2; D may be TRBD2 (5 bases). The ends were cut back, 4 bases at V and 5 bases at J, with 14 bases in the middle. Germline V CDR1 and CDR2: MGHRA, YSYEKL. The CDR3 is made up of 15 amino acids. The CDR3 DNA sequence: TGCGCCAGCAGCCTCAGCGGCGAGGAAACCGGGGAGCTGTTTTTT. Residues: CASSLSGEETGELFF.

The chain links TRBV6-1 to TRBJ2-5, with 12 bases fitting TRBD2. Germline V gene data show CDR1 as MNHNS and CDR2 as SASEGT. CDR3 length: 15 amino acids. Trimming took 1 base from V and 10 from J; bases not matched to a gene: 7. CDR3 sequence reads: CASSEEGLAGSGQYF. CDR3 nucleotide sequence: TGTGCCAGCAGTGAAGAGGGACTAGCGGGCTCAGGCCAGTACTTC.